The rows below give T cell receptor beta chains drawn from one sample of a study of blood T cell repertoires in COVID-19. The protocol was immunoSEQ multiplex PCR, while the TCRdb copy is restricted to in-frame clones and leaves out a portion. The data show 400,000 to 550,000 clones, 70% to 90% seen once. Sequencing used PBMCs or T cells enriched from blood (not recorded which). The receptors were gathered from a woman aged 18-35 years with acute COVID-19. Both conserved end residues are part of each CDR3. The order of the fields is D gene, J gene, V gene, clone size, CDR3 protein, CDR3 DNA. D genes are given only for firm matches. Where a row states a size, it is once, few, many or the class of an expanded clone; other rows omit it.

>TRBD1|TRBJ1-6|TRBV29-1|-
CSVGTGGNSPLHF
TGCAGCGTTGGGACAGGGGGTAATTCACCCCTCCACTTT
>-|TRBJ2-1|TRBV3-1/TRBV3-2|-
CASSQVYDASVQFF
TGTGCCAGCAGCCAAGTGTACGATGCTAGTGTGCAGTTCTTC
>TRBD2|TRBJ2-3|TRBV9|once
CASSVGTRGDTQYF
TGTGCCAGCAGCGTAGGGACTAGGGGAGATACGCAGTATTTT
>-|TRBJ1-1|TRBV7-3|-
CASSLRGGLNTEAFF
TGTGCCAGCAGCCTCAGAGGGGGTTTGAACACTGAAGCTTTCTTT
>TRBD1|TRBJ1-6|TRBV9|-
CASSVEGAQTPLHF
TGTGCCAGCAGCGTAGAGGGGGCGCAGACACCCCTCCACTTT
>TRBD1|TRBJ1-4|TRBV5-1|once
CASSLGTGGEKLFF
TGCGCCAGCAGCTTGGGGACAGGGGGTGAAAAACTGTTTTTT
>TRBD1|TRBJ1-1|TRBV3-1/TRBV3-2|-
CASSQVSWDRLNTEAFF
TGTGCCAGCAGCCAAGTTTCCTGGGACAGGTTGAACACTGAAGCTTTCTTT
>-|TRBJ1-3|TRBV5-6|-
CASSLKVRSSGNTIYF
TGTGCCAGCAGCTTGAAAGTTCGGAGCTCTGGAAACACCATATATTTT
>-|TRBJ1-2|TRBV18|few
CASSPETDSGYTF
TGTGCCAGCTCACCCGAGACAGATAGTGGCTACACCTTC
>-|TRBJ2-2|TRBV5-6|once
CASSFAVNTGELFF
TGTGCCAGCAGCTTCGCAGTGAACACCGGGGAGCTGTTTTTT
>-|TRBJ1-5|TRBV19|-
CASSRGRDQPQHF
TGTGCCAGTAGTAGGGGGCGCGATCAGCCCCAGCATTTT
>TRBD1|TRBJ2-5|TRBV5-1|-
CASSSDRAQETQYF
TGCGCCAGCAGCTCAGACAGGGCTCAAGAGACCCAGTACTTC
>-|TRBJ2-3|TRBV29-1|-
CSGETSTSQYF
TGCAGCGGCGAGACTAGTACTTCGCAGTATTTT
>-|TRBJ1-1|TRBV10-2|-
CASSLSLGRYEAFF
TGCGCCAGCAGTTTAAGCCTCGGCAGGTATGAAGCTTTCTTT
>-|TRBJ2-6|TRBV7-9|-
CASSFYRDTLSGANVLTF
TGTGCCAGCAGCTTCTACAGGGATACTCTCTCTGGGGCCAACGTCCTGACTTTC
>-|TRBJ1-1|TRBV2|-
CASKLTGNTEAFF
TGTGCCAGCAAACTGACAGGGAACACTGAAGCTTTCTTT
>TRBD1|TRBJ1-2|TRBV5-5|-
CASSFQTGTGYTF
TGTGCCAGCAGCTTCCAGACAGGGACCGGCTACACCTTC
>-|TRBJ1-4|TRBV5-6|-
CASSLAGVGSNEKLFF
TGTGCCAGCAGCTTGGCAGGGGTAGGATCTAATGAAAAACTGTTTTTT
>TRBD1|TRBJ2-7|TRBV11-2|-
CASSLGDSLSYEQYF
TGTGCCAGCAGCTTAGGGGACAGTCTCTCCTACGAGCAGTACTTC
>TRBD1|TRBJ2-1|TRBV10-2|-
CASTVQGAGNEQFF
TGCGCCAGCACGGTACAGGGGGCTGGGAATGAGCAGTTCTTC
>-|TRBJ1-2|TRBV4-2|-
CASSQVRTENYGYTF
TGTGCCAGCAGCCAAGTCAGGACAGAGAACTATGGCTACACCTTC
>-|TRBJ1-1|TRBV5-4|-
CASSLTGDFTEAFF
TGTGCCAGCAGCTTGACGGGGGACTTCACTGAAGCTTTCTTT
>TRBD1|TRBJ1-2|TRBV19|-
CASSIADREAYGYTF
TGTGCCAGTAGTATAGCGGACAGGGAGGCCTATGGCTACACCTTC
>TRBD2|TRBJ2-1|TRBV18|-
CASSQRGDNEQFF
TGTGCCAGCTCACAGCGGGGTGACAATGAGCAGTTCTTC
>-|TRBJ2-1|TRBV5-1|-
CASRTGGPINEQFF
TGCGCCAGCAGGACGGGGGGCCCAATAAATGAGCAGTTCTTC
>-|TRBJ1-1|TRBV4-1|-
CASSQESRAIDTEAFF
TGCGCCAGCAGCCAAGAATCCAGGGCGATAGACACTGAAGCTTTCTTT
>-|TRBJ2-7|TRBV28|-
CASTSPLASRYEQYF
TGTGCCAGCACCTCACCCCTAGCGTCTAGGTACGAGCAGTACTTC
>-|TRBJ2-7|TRBV19|-
CASSIGVGGEQYF
TGTGCCAGTAGTATTGGAGTCGGAGGCGAGCAGTACTTC
>-|TRBJ1-3|TRBV6-5|-
CASSYSTESSGNTIYF
TGTGCCAGCAGTTACTCGACGGAGAGCTCTGGAAACACCATATATTTT
>-|TRBJ1-2|TRBV24-1|-
CATSENRVGDYGYTF
TGTGCCACCAGTGAGAACAGGGTAGGGGACTATGGCTACACCTTC
>TRBD2|TRBJ2-3|TRBV30|once
CAWGTSGATDTQYF
TGTGCCTGGGGGACTAGCGGGGCCACAGATACGCAGTATTTT
>-|TRBJ2-7|TRBV6-6|-
CASRSGFPEQYF
TGTGCCAGCAGGTCAGGGTTTCCCGAGCAGTACTTC
>-|TRBJ1-5|TRBV19|-
CATTGSRSNQPQHF
TGTGCCACCACAGGGAGTAGGAGCAATCAGCCCCAGCATTTT
>TRBD1|TRBJ2-4|TRBV5-6|once
CASSLGGGQAVNIQYF
TGTGCCAGCAGCTTGGGAGGGGGACAGGCAGTAAACATTCAGTACTTC
>TRBD1|TRBJ1-5|TRBV27|-
CASRDPTGDQPQHF
TGTGCCAGCAGGGACCCGACAGGGGATCAGCCCCAGCATTTT
>TRBD2|TRBJ2-1|TRBV11-2|-
CASSLGPSGGYNEQFF
TGTGCCAGCAGCTTAGGCCCTAGCGGGGGATACAATGAGCAGTTCTTC
>TRBD2|TRBJ2-3|TRBV11-2|once
CASSFSQTGGRTDTQYF
TGTGCCAGCAGCTTTAGTCAGACGGGAGGGCGCACAGATACGCAGTATTTT
>-|TRBJ1-2|TRBV6-6|-
CASSYSGQGNGYTF
TGTGCCAGCAGTTACTCGGGGCAGGGGAATGGCTACACCTTC
>-|TRBJ1-5|TRBV7-8|-
CASSWRGLDNQPQHF
TGTGCCAGCAGCTGGAGAGGTCTGGACAATCAGCCCCAGCATTTT
>TRBD2|TRBJ2-1|TRBV28|once
CASSQVDLREPHNEQFF
TGTGCCAGCAGCCAGGTCGATTTGCGGGAGCCCCACAATGAGCAGTTCTTC